Listed here is a single TCR beta chain. Its antigen is currently unknown. The record originates from a study of follicular helper T cells after annual influenza vaccination. Sample time point: 2015-2016 season, pre-vaccination. The assay was immunoSEQ multiplex PCR, and TCRdb's table has in-frame clones only and misses some. The sample lists 9,500 to 15,000 clones, approximately 80% occurring once. Study conclusions and caveats: Recurrent ICOS+CD38+ cTfh clonotypes included tetramer and AIM influenza-specific ones.

The source of this sequence is an adult who received the influenza vaccine. This sample comprised CXCR5+ CD38- circulating T follicular helper cells from blood, obtained on the day of influenza vaccination. Stated subset: circulating Tfh, non-naive CD4+CXCR5+PD-1+ (ICOS+CD38+ or ICOS-CD38-).

The chain's CDR3 is CASSLGGGDRTQYF. DNA of the CDR3: TGTGCCAGCAGTTTAGGCGGGGGGGATAGGACCCAGTACTTC. The gene calls are TRBV28 and TRBJ2-5; 9 bases map to TRBD2. CDR3 length: 14 residues. Germline lookup yields CDR1 MDHEN and CDR2 SYDVKM. V lost 2 bases to trimming and J lost 7 bases; unmatched junction nucleotides: 5.